This entry lists 9 T cell receptor beta chains sequenced from one sample in a study of blood T cell repertoires in COVID-19. Here immunoSEQ multiplex PCR was the method, and the copy in TCRdb shows in-frame clones only, minus some. The data contain more than 50,000 clones, 75% to 90% of them singletons. Sequencing was done on a sample of peripheral blood. Receptors were obtained from a man in his fifties or sixties with active COVID-19.

V gene TRBV27 combines with J gene TRBJ2-7; 8 nucleotides agree with TRBD2. The CDR3 runs 14 residues. Germline V CDR1 and CDR2: MNHEY, SMNVEV (reference sequence). V dropped 2 bases and J dropped 5; count of bases not matched to a gene: 5. Here the CDR3 DNA reads TGTGCCAGCAGTTTAGCGGGAGGTTCCCACGAGCAGTACTTC. Protein sequence: CASSLAGGSHEQYF.

This chain uses TRBV2 with TRBJ2-1; no definite D call. The V end was cut by 8 bases, the J end by 4 bases, with 6 bases between. The CDR3 has 11 amino acids. Germline CDR1 and CDR2: SNHLY and FYNNEI. CDR3 bases: TGTGCCAGCCTGTATTACAATGAGCAGTTCTTC. Translated: CASLYYNEQFF.

The chain combines TRBV9 with TRBJ2-5, with 7 nucleotides matching TRBD1. The length of the CDR3 is 14 residues. The V gene end was trimmed by 1 base and the J gene end by 4 bases; junction bases not matched to a gene: 4. CDR1 and CDR2 from the germline V gene are SGDLS and YYNGEE. Written as DNA, the CDR3 is TGTGCCAGCAGCGTACTTTGGACAGGAGAGACCCAGTACTTC. Translated, it gives CASSVLWTGETQYF.

The chain recombines TRBV9 with TRBJ1-4, with a tentative D call TRBD1 (5 bases). The germline V gene encodes CDR1 SGDLS and CDR2 YYNGEE. V was cut by 0 bases and J by 8 bases, with 14 bases left in between. There are 15 residues in the CDR3. The DNA of the CDR3 is TGTGCCAGCAGCGTAGGGGCAGGGCCTCGGGAAAAACTGTTTTTT. It translates to CASSVGAGPREKLFF.

The rearrangement links TRBV28 to TRBJ2-7; D call uncertain. The germline gives CDR1 MDHEN, CDR2 SYDVKM. CDR3 size: 11 residues. V lost 5 bases, J lost 3 bases, and 5 bases lay in between. The CDR3 DNA reads as TGTGCCAGCAGTCCTTTCTACGAGCAGTACTTC. Amino acids: CASSPFYEQYF. The entire variable domain, with the rest obtained from reference TRBV28 and TRBJ2-7, is as follows: DVKVTQSSRYLVKRTGEKVFLECVQDMDHENMFWYRQDPGLGLRLIYFSYDVKMKEKGDIPEGYSVSREKKERFSLILESASTNQTSMYLCASSPFYEQYFGPGTRLTVT.

This clone turned up a few times. The V gene is TRBV9, the J gene TRBJ2-1; D possibly corresponds to TRBD1 (6 bases). V lost 5 bases and J 8 bases, leaving 20 bases between the germline ends. This CDR3 comprises 15 residues. Germline assignment: CDR1 SGDLS and CDR2 YYNGEE. For the CDR3, the DNA is TGTGCCAGCAGGAGGACCTTGGACAGCGGCCATGAGCAGTTCTTC. Protein product: CASRRTLDSGHEQFF.

The chain combines TRBV18 with TRBJ1-1; no clear D. The CDR3 consists of 13 residues. With 5 bases removed from V and 2 bases from J, the gap between germline ends came to 9 bases. Germline V gene lookup returns CDR1 KGHSH and CDR2 LQKENI. CDR3 sequence reads: CASSAGPNTEAFF. DNA of the CDR3: TGTGCCAGCTCAGCTGGGCCCAACACTGAAGCTTTCTTT. Complete variable domain (other parts from reference TRBV18 and TRBJ1-1): NAGVMQNPRHLVRRRGQEARLRCSPMKGHSHVYWYRQLPEEGLKFMVYLQKENIIDESGMPKERFSAEFPKEGPSILRIQQVVRGDSAAYFCASSAGPNTEAFFGQGTRLTVV.

This clone was seen just once. The rearrangement links TRBV28 to TRBJ2-7; 8 nucleotides line up with TRBD1. After removal of 5 bases from V and 5 bases from J, the junction contained 8 bases not matched to a gene. Per the germline V gene, CDR1 is MDHEN and CDR2 is SYDVKM. The CDR3 extends over 14 amino acids. The chain's CDR3 is CASSKTGVGDEQYF. The CDR3 DNA follows: TGTGCCAGCAGTAAGACAGGGGTTGGCGACGAGCAGTACTTC.

The chain couples TRBV11-2 to TRBJ1-4; TRBD1 might be the D (5 bases). Looked up from germline, CDR1 is SGHAT and CDR2 is FQNNGV. The CDR3 sequence is 13 residues long. V was pared by 5 bases and J by 5 bases, with 9 bases between. This chain's CDR3 is CASSRGSNEKLFF. CDR3 sequence (DNA): TGTGCCAGCAGCCGGGGGTCCAATGAAAAACTGTTTTTT.